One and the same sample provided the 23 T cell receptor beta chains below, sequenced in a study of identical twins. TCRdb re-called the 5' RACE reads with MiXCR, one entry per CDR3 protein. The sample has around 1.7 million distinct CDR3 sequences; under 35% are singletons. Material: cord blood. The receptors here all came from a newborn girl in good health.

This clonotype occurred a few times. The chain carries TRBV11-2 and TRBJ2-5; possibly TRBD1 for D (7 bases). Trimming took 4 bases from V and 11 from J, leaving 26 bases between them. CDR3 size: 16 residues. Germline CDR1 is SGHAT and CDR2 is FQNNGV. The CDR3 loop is CASSSIRGDSSREQYF. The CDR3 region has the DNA TGTGCCAGCAGCTCGATTAGGGGGGACAGTTCGAGGGAGCAGTACTTC. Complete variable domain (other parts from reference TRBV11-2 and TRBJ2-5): EAGVAQSPRYKIIEKRQSVAFWCNPISGHATLYWYQQILGQGPKLLIQFQNNGVVDDSQLPKDRFSAERLKGVDSTLKIQPAKLEDSAVYLCASSSIRGDSSREQYFGPGTRLLVL.

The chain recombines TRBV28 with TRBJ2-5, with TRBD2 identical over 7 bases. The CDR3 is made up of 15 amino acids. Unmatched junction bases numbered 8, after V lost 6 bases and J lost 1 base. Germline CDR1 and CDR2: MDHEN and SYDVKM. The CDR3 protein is CASSPPSGPQETQYF. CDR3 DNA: TGTGCCAGCAGCCCTCCTAGCGGACCCCAAGAGACCCAGTACTTC.

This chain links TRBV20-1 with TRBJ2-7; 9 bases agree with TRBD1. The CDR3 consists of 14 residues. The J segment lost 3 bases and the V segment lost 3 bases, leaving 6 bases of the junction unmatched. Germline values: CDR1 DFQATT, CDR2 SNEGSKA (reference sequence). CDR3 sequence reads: CSARNRGQSYEQYF. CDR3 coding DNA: TGCAGTGCTAGGAACAGGGGGCAGAGCTACGAGCAGTACTTC.

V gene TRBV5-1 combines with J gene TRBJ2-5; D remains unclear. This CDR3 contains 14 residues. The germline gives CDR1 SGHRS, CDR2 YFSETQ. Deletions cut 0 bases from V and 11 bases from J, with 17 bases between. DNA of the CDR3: TGCGCCAGCAGCTTGGACCGGGCCACAAGTGAGCAGTACTTC. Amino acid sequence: CASSLDRATSEQYF.

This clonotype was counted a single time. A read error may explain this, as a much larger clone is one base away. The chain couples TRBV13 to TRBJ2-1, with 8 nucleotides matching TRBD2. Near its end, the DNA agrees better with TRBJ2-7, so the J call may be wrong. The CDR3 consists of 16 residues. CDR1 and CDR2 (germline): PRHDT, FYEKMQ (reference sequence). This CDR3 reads CASSQNRGLEHNEQYF. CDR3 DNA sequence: TGTGCCAGCAGCCAAAACCGGGGACTAGAACACAATGAGCAGTACTTC.

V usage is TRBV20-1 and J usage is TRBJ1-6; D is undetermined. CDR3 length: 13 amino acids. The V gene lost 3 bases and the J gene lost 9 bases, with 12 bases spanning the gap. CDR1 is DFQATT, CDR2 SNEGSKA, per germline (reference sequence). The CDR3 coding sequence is TGCAGTGCTAGCGCACCCTCGAGTTCACCCCTCCACTTT. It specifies CSASAPSSSPLHF.

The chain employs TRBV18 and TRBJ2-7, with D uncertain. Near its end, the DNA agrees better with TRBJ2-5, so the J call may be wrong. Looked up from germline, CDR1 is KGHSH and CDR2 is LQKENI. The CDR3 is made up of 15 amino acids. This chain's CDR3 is CASSPVQKPQETQYF. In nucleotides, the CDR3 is TGTGCCAGCTCACCAGTCCAGAAACCTCAAGAGACCCAGTACTTC.

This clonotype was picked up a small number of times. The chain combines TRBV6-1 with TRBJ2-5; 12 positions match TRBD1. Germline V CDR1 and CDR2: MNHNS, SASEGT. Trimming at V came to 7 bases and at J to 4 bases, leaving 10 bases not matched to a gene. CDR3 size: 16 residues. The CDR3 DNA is TGTGCCAGCATGATCCGGGACAGGGGGCTTATAGAGACCCAGTACTTC. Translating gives CASMIRDRGLIETQYF.

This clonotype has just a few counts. This CDR3 is CASSLPSGLQETQYF. DNA of the CDR3: TGTGCCAGCAGCTTACCCTCGGGACTCCAAGAGACCCAGTACTTC. This chain connects TRBV13 to TRBJ2-5, with D maybe TRBD2 (6 bases). There are 15 residues in the CDR3. V lost 2 bases and J lost 1, with 11 bases in between. The germline CDR1 and CDR2 sequences are PRHDT and FYEKMQ (reference sequence).

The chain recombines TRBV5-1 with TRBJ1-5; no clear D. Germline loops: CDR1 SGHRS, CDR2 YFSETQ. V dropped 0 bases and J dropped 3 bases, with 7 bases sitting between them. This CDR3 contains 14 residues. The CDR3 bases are TGCGCCAGCAGCTTGGAACACCCCAATCAGCCCCAGCATTTT. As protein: CASSLEHPNQPQHF.

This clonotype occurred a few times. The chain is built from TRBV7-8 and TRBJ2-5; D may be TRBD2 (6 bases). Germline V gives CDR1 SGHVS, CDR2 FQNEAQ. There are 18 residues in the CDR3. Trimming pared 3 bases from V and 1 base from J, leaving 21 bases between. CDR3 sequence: CASSFSTSQGVGQETQYF. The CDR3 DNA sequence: TGTGCCAGCAGCTTCAGTACTAGCCAAGGGGTGGGCCAAGAGACCCAGTACTTC.

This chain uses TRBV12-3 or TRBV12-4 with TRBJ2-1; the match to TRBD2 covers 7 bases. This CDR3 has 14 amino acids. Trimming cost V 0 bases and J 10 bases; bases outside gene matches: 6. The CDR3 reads CASSLARGWGEQFF. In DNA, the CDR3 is TGTGCCAGCAGTTTAGCGCGGGGGTGGGGCGAGCAGTTCTTC.

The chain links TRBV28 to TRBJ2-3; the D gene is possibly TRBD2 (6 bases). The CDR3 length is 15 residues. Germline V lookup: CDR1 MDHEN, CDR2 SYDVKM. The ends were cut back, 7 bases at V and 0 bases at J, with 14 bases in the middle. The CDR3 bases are TGTGCCAGCATAGGGGAGGAGGATAGCACAGATACGCAGTATTTT. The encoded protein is CASIGEEDSTDTQYF.

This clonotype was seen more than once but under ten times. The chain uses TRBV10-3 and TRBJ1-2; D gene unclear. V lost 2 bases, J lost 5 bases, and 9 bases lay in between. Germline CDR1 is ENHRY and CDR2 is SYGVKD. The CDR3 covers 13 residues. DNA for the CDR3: TGTGCCATCAGTGAGCGCCTATCTTATGGCTACACCTTC. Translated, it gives CAISERLSYGYTF.

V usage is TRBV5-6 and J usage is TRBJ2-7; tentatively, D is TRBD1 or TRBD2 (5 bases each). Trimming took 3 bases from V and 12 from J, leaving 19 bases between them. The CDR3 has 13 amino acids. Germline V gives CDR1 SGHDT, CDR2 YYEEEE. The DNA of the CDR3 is TGTGCCAGCAGCTGGGGGACCCCGGACCCCTTGTACTTC. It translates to CASSWGTPDPLYF.

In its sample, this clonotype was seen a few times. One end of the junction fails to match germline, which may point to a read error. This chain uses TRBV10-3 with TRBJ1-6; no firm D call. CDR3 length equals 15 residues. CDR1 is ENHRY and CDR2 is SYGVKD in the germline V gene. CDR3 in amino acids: CAIRESGRMDSPPHF. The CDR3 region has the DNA TGTGCCATCAGGGAGTCCGGGAGAATGGATTCACCCCCCCACTTT.

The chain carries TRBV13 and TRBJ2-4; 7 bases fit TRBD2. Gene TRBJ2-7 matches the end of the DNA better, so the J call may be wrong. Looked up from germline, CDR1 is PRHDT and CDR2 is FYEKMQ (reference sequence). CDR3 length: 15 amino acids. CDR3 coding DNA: TGTGCCAGCAGCCCCACGGGCGGGGGAGGCTACGAGCAGTACTTC. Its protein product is CASSPTGGGGYEQYF.

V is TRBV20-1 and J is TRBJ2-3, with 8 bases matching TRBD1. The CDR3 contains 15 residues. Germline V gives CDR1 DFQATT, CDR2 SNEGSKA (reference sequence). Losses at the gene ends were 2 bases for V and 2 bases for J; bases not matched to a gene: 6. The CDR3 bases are TGCAGTGCTAGACCCGGACAGGGCCTCACAGATACGCAGTATTTT. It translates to CSARPGQGLTDTQYF.

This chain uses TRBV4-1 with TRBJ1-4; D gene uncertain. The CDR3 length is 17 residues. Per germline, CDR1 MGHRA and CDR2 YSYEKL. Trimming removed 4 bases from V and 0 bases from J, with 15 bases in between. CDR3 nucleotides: TGCGCCAGCAGCCCGGGTTACATAGTTGCAACTAATGAAAAACTGTTTTTT. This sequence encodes CASSPGYIVATNEKLFF.

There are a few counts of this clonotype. CDR3 sequence reads: CASSPLDRALSYEQYF. CDR3 DNA: TGTGCCAGCTCACCGCTCGACAGGGCCCTCTCCTACGAGCAGTACTTC. This chain links TRBV18 with TRBJ2-7; TRBD1 matches 7 bases. V lost 3 bases, J lost 0 bases, and 8 bases stayed unmatched. CDR3 length: 16 residues. Germline V gene lookup returns CDR1 KGHSH and CDR2 LQKENI. The full variable domain, in which reference TRBV18 and TRBJ2-7 provide the parts outside the CDR3, is NAGVMQNPRHLVRRRGQEARLRCSPMKGHSHVYWYRQLPEEGLKFMVYLQKENIIDESGMPKERFSAEFPKEGPSILRIQQVVRGDSAAYFCASSPLDRALSYEQYFGPGTRLTVT.

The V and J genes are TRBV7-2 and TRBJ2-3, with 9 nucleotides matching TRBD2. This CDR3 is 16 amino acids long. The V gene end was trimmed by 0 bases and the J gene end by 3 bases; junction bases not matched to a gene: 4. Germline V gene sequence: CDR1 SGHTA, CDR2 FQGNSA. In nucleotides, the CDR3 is TGTGCCAGCAGCTTAGCTAGCGGGAGAAGGACAGATACGCAGTATTTT. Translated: CASSLASGRRTDTQYF.

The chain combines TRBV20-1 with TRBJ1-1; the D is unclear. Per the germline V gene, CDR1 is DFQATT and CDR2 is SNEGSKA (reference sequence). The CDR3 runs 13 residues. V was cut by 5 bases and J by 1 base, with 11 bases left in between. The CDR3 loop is CSAPVGANTEAFF. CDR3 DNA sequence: TGCAGTGCTCCCGTCGGAGCGAACACTGAAGCTTTCTTT.

The CDR3 DNA reads TGTGCCAGCAGTTTGCCCCCCCCAGGGACCCAGTACTTC. It yields the protein CASSLPPPGTQYF. The J gene is TRBJ2-5, the V gene TRBV27; D gene uncertain. This CDR3 is 13 amino acids long. V dropped 3 bases and J dropped 7 bases, with 12 bases sitting between them. In germline, CDR1 is MNHEY, CDR2 SMNVEV (reference sequence).